This T cell receptor beta chain stems from a study of control samples from healthy donors and cancer patients. CDR3 length equals 17 residues. With 4 bases clipped from V and 4 bases from J, the junction kept 9 bases outside the gene matches. The germline gives CDR1 LGHDT, CDR2 YNNKEL (reference sequence). The assay was immunoSEQ multiplex PCR, and TCRdb's table has in-frame clones only and misses some. The table has fewer than 500,000 clones, approximately 90% seen once. Sequencing used PBMCs. This sequence joins TRBV3-1 (or the pseudogene TRBV3-2) and TRBJ2-1, with TRBD2 matching 11 bases. The sequence derives from a man aged 35-49 years with head and neck cancer. For the CDR3, the DNA is TGTGCCAGCAGCCTACGGGTAGCGGGGGGGATATACAATGAGCAGTTCTTC. Amino acid sequence: CASSLRVAGGIYNEQFF.